This is a list of T cell receptor beta chains from one sample in a study of CD8+CD57+ T cells in acquired aplastic anemia. TCRdb re-called the reads through MiXCR, storing one row per CDR3 protein. The sample yields tens of thousands of distinct CDR3 sequences, under 50% seen once. Source material: sorted CD4+, CD8+, or CD8+CD57+ T cells (not recorded which) from PBMCs. These receptors were obtained from a human donor in good health, serving as a control. Each CDR3 is given with its conserved first and last residue. D genes are given only for firm matches. Not all rows give a size; the values are once, few, many and, for expanded clones, a class.

>TRBV25-1|TRBJ1-3|-|-
CASSESGYPGNTIYF
TGTGCCAGCAGTGAATCAGGCTACCCTGGAAACACCATATATTTT
>TRBV19|TRBJ2-2|-|many
CASSIFPESGELFF
TGTGCCAGTAGTATCTTCCCGGAATCCGGGGAGCTGTTTTTT
>TRBV11-2|TRBJ2-3|-|-
CAISGTASTDTQYF
TGTGCCATCAGCGGGACAGCTAGCACAGATACGCAGTATTTT
>TRBV2|TRBJ2-7|TRBD2|few
CASRAGLAEQYF
TGTGCCAGCAGAGCGGGACTAGCGGAGCAGTACTTC
>TRBV19|TRBJ2-7|-|once
CASSITAQQPQQYF
TGTGCCAGTAGTATTACAGCACAACAGCCCCAGCAGTACTTC
>TRBV19|TRBJ1-1|TRBD1|-
CASSLRQGNTEAFF
TGTGCCAGTAGTCTCCGACAGGGGAACACTGAAGCTTTCTTT
>TRBV20-1|TRBJ2-7|TRBD2|many
CSAGLAGRYEQYF
TGCAGTGCCGGACTAGCAGGAAGGTACGAGCAGTACTTC
>TRBV19|TRBJ1-4|-|many
CASEPGVGEKLFF
TGTGCCAGTGAACCAGGGGTGGGTGAAAAACTGTTTTTT
>TRBV9|TRBJ1-1|TRBD1|-
CASSVVGTATEAFF
TGTGCCAGCAGCGTTGTCGGGACAGCCACTGAAGCTTTCTTT
>TRBV4-1|TRBJ1-2|-|many
CASSQDQLGGAQSYGYTF
TGCGCCAGCAGCCAGGATCAATTGGGGGGGGCGCAGAGCTATGGCTACACCTTC
>TRBV2|TRBJ2-5|-|few
CASKRGHNQETQYF
TGTGCCAGCAAGCGGGGACACAACCAAGAGACCCAGTACTTC
>TRBV9|TRBJ1-1|-|-
CASSAPSGGSTEAFF
TGTGCCAGCAGCGCGCCCTCGGGGGGATCGACTGAAGCTTTCTTT
>TRBV10-1|TRBJ2-7|-|-
CASNEAPYEQYF
TGCGCCAGCAATGAAGCCCCCTACGAGCAGTACTTC
>TRBV15|TRBJ2-5|TRBD1|many
CATSNRGHGGTQYF
TGTGCCACCAGCAACAGGGGGCATGGAGGGACCCAGTACTTC
>TRBV9|TRBJ2-1|TRBD1|few
CASSASPTGSAYNEQFF
TGTGCCAGCAGCGCCTCTCCGACAGGGAGCGCCTACAATGAGCAGTTCTTC
>TRBV10-2|TRBJ1-2|-|-
CASSESKVGSNGYTF
TGCGCCAGCAGTGAGTCGAAGGTAGGGTCCAACGGCTACACCTTC
>TRBV29-1|TRBJ1-1|-|-
CGAGGGSEAFF
TGCGGCGCCGGGGGAGGCAGTGAAGCTTTCTTT
>TRBV6-1|TRBJ2-7|-|-
CASSTWDNPYEQYF
TGTGCCAGCAGTACCTGGGACAACCCCTACGAGCAGTACTTC
>TRBV2|TRBJ2-3|TRBD2|-
CASSGASGSTDTQYF
TGTGCCAGCAGTGGAGCTAGCGGATCCACAGATACGCAGTATTTT
>TRBV6-1|TRBJ2-5|-|few
CASQQGPQETQYF
TGTGCCAGCCAACAGGGCCCACAAGAGACCCAGTACTTC
>TRBV20-1|TRBJ2-5|-|-
CSARESSYIQETQYF
TGCAGTGCTAGAGAATCTTCATACATTCAAGAGACCCAGTACTTC
>TRBV11-2|TRBJ1-6|TRBD1|-
CASSDSGTVINSPLRF
TGTGCCAGCAGCGACTCCGGGACAGTGATAAATTCACCCCTCCGCTTT
>TRBV10-3|TRBJ1-5|TRBD1|-
CATSGGTGSNQPQHF
TGTGCCACCAGTGGGGGGACAGGCTCAAATCAGCCCCAGCATTTT
>TRBV10-3|TRBJ1-1|-|many
CAISEFAQGNTEAFF
TGTGCCATCAGTGAGTTTGCACAGGGAAACACTGAAGCTTTCTTT